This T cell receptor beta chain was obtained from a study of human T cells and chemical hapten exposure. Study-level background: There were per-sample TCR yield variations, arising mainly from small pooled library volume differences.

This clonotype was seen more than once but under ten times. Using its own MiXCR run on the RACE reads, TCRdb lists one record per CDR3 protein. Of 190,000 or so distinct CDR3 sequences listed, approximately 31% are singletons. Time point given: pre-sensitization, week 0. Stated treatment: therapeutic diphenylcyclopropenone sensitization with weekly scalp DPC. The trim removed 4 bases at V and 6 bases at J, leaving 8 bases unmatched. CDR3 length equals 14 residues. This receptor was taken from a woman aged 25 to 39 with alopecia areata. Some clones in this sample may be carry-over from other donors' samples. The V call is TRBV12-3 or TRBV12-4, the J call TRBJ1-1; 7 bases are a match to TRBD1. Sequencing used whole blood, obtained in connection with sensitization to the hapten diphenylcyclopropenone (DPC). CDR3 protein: CASSSRQGKPEAFF. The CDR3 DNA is TGTGCCAGCAGTTCCCGACAGGGTAAACCTGAAGCTTTCTTT.